A selection of T cell receptor beta chains follows, all from one sample in a study of blood T cells in healthy people across ages. TCRdb independently ran MiXCR on the 5' RACE reads; one entry per CDR3 protein. This table holds about 1.6 million distinct CDR3 sequences, almost 35% found once. The sequenced material came from blood. The receptors stem from a woman in her 30s in good health. Each CDR3 is given with its conserved first and last residue. D genes are given only for firm matches. Size is omitted from some rows. Given values are once, few, many or a class for expanded clones.

clone_size: -; j_call: TRBJ1-1; d_call: -; v_call: TRBV7-9; cdr3_aa: CSSSFSSLKFMNTEAFF; cdr3_nt: TGTTCCAGCAGCTTCTCCAGCCTGAAATTCATGAACACTGAAGCTTTCTTT
clone_size: -; j_call: TRBJ2-3; d_call: TRBD2; v_call: TRBV2; cdr3_aa: CASTGGVTDTQYF; cdr3_nt: TGTGCCAGCACCGGGGGGGTCACAGATACGCAGTATTTT
clone_size: few; j_call: TRBJ2-5; d_call: TRBD2; v_call: TRBV3-1; cdr3_aa: CASSHGSGGGQETQYF; cdr3_nt: TGTGCCAGCAGCCATGGCAGCGGGGGGGGTCAAGAGACCCAGTACTTC
clone_size: -; j_call: TRBJ1-5; d_call: -; v_call: TRBV7-7; cdr3_aa: CASSFPEPQHF; cdr3_nt: TGTGCCAGCAGCTTCCCGGAGCCCCAGCATTTT
clone_size: -; j_call: TRBJ2-5; d_call: -; v_call: TRBV3-1; cdr3_aa: CASSQDPTGTQETQYF; cdr3_nt: TGTGCCAGCAGCCAAGATCCGACAGGAACGCAAGAGACCCAGTACTTC
clone_size: -; j_call: TRBJ1-1; d_call: TRBD1; v_call: TRBV28; cdr3_aa: CASTQGEVGNTEAFF; cdr3_nt: TGTGCCAGCACCCAGGGGGAAGTGGGGAACACTGAAGCTTTCTTT
clone_size: few; j_call: TRBJ1-2; d_call: TRBD1; v_call: TRBV15; cdr3_aa: CATSRDLGTVSNYGYTF; cdr3_nt: TGTGCCACCAGCAGAGATCTGGGGACAGTCAGTAACTATGGCTACACCTTC
clone_size: -; j_call: TRBJ1-1; d_call: TRBD1; v_call: TRBV27; cdr3_aa: CASSRGTGGERTEAFF; cdr3_nt: TGTGCCAGCAGCAGAGGGACAGGGGGCGAGAGGACTGAAGCTTTCTTT
clone_size: -; j_call: TRBJ1-1; d_call: -; v_call: TRBV3-1; cdr3_aa: CASSLGRNEAFF; cdr3_nt: TGTGCCAGCAGCCTTGGGCGGAATGAAGCTTTCTTT
clone_size: -; j_call: TRBJ2-7; d_call: TRBD2; v_call: TRBV13; cdr3_aa: CASSLGRTSGTNYEQYF; cdr3_nt: TGTGCCAGCAGCTTAGGTAGGACTAGCGGGACCAACTACGAGCAGTACTTC
clone_size: -; j_call: TRBJ2-7; d_call: -; v_call: TRBV5-5; cdr3_aa: CASSVGLSGASVAYEQYF; cdr3_nt: TGTGCCAGCAGCGTTGGATTGTCGGGGGCCTCGGTCGCCTACGAGCAGTACTTC
clone_size: -; j_call: TRBJ2-1; d_call: -; v_call: TRBV12-5; cdr3_aa: CASGLGLATNEQFF; cdr3_nt: TGTGCTAGTGGTTTGGGCCTAGCTACGAATGAGCAGTTCTTC
clone_size: -; j_call: TRBJ1-1; d_call: -; v_call: TRBV12-3/TRBV12-4; cdr3_aa: CASSLLDPGAFF; cdr3_nt: TGTGCCAGCAGTTTGCTTGACCCTGGAGCTTTCTTT
clone_size: many; j_call: TRBJ2-6; d_call: TRBD1; v_call: TRBV9; cdr3_aa: CASSATGGEPGANVLTF; cdr3_nt: TGTGCCAGCAGCGCGACAGGGGGCGAGCCTGGGGCCAACGTCCTGACTTTC
clone_size: -; j_call: TRBJ1-6; d_call: -; v_call: TRBV2; cdr3_aa: CASSGDGYGSPLHF; cdr3_nt: TGTGCCAGCAGTGGAGATGGGTACGGTTCACCCCTCCACTTT
clone_size: -; j_call: TRBJ2-3; d_call: TRBD2; v_call: TRBV20-1; cdr3_aa: CSARDLSSGQFTDTQYF; cdr3_nt: TGCAGTGCTAGAGATCTCTCTAGCGGGCAGTTCACAGATACGCAGTATTTT
clone_size: -; j_call: TRBJ2-7; d_call: TRBD1; v_call: TRBV20-1; cdr3_aa: CSASYRGMEQYF; cdr3_nt: TGCAGTGCTAGTTACAGGGGTATGGAGCAGTACTTC
clone_size: few; j_call: TRBJ1-1; d_call: -; v_call: TRBV30; cdr3_aa: CAWSVQWRLNTEAFF; cdr3_nt: TGTGCCTGGAGTGTACAATGGCGGCTGAACACTGAAGCTTTCTTT
clone_size: -; j_call: TRBJ2-3; d_call: TRBD2; v_call: TRBV20-1; cdr3_aa: CSAMGLAGAPQYF; cdr3_nt: TGCAGTGCCATGGGACTAGCGGGGGCCCCGCAGTATTTT
clone_size: few; j_call: TRBJ1-5; d_call: -; v_call: TRBV27; cdr3_aa: CASSLYWGGNQPQHF; cdr3_nt: TGTGCCAGCAGTTTATATTGGGGGGGCAATCAGCCCCAGCATTTT
clone_size: -; j_call: TRBJ2-1; d_call: -; v_call: TRBV27; cdr3_aa: CASSFLGQGSYNEQFF; cdr3_nt: TGTGCCAGCAGTTTTCTTGGGCAGGGCTCCTACAATGAGCAGTTCTTC
clone_size: -; j_call: TRBJ1-4; d_call: -; v_call: TRBV5-1; cdr3_aa: CASSPGGLANEKLFF; cdr3_nt: TGCGCCAGCAGCCCGGGGGGGCTGGCTAATGAAAAACTGTTTTTT
clone_size: -; j_call: TRBJ2-7; d_call: -; v_call: TRBV29-1; cdr3_aa: CSVGEALTGDPYEQYF; cdr3_nt: TGCAGCGTTGGGGAGGCCTTAACAGGGGACCCCTACGAGCAGTACTTC
clone_size: few; j_call: TRBJ2-1; d_call: -; v_call: TRBV30; cdr3_aa: CAWGVIIERGGKQFF; cdr3_nt: TGTGCCTGGGGGGTTATAATTGAGAGGGGGGGGAAGCAGTTCTTC
clone_size: few; j_call: TRBJ2-7; d_call: -; v_call: TRBV18; cdr3_aa: CASSPDATYREQYF; cdr3_nt: TGTGCCAGCTCACCGGATGCAACTTACAGGGAGCAGTACTTC
clone_size: once; j_call: TRBJ2-3; d_call: -; v_call: TRBV5-4; cdr3_aa: CARSYGPSSTDTQYF; cdr3_nt: TGTGCCAGAAGCTACGGACCCTCATCTACAGATACGCAGTATTTT
clone_size: -; j_call: TRBJ1-6; d_call: TRBD1; v_call: TRBV9; cdr3_aa: CASSGAGGPPLHF; cdr3_nt: TGTGCCAGCAGCGGGGCAGGGGGCCCACCCCTCCACTTT
clone_size: few; j_call: TRBJ2-7; d_call: -; v_call: TRBV6-5; cdr3_aa: CAARTLGTYEQYF; cdr3_nt: TGTGCCGCGCGCACCTTGGGGACCTACGAGCAGTACTTC
clone_size: many; j_call: TRBJ2-5; d_call: -; v_call: TRBV4-1; cdr3_aa: CASSQWQRETQYF; cdr3_nt: TGCGCCAGCAGCCAATGGCAGAGAGAGACCCAGTACTTC
clone_size: few; j_call: TRBJ2-3; d_call: TRBD2; v_call: TRBV15; cdr3_aa: CATSIETSGKADTQYF; cdr3_nt: TGTGCCACCAGCATCGAGACTAGCGGGAAAGCAGATACGCAGTATTTT
clone_size: -; j_call: TRBJ2-7; d_call: TRBD1; v_call: TRBV5-1; cdr3_aa: CASSPNTVTGNEQYF; cdr3_nt: TGCGCCAGCAGCCCCAATACCGTGACAGGGAACGAGCAGTACTTC
clone_size: -; j_call: TRBJ1-1; d_call: -; v_call: TRBV4-1; cdr3_aa: CASSQRAPDNTEAFF; cdr3_nt: TGCGCCAGCAGCCAAAGGGCCCCTGATAACACTGAAGCTTTCTTT
clone_size: once; j_call: TRBJ1-6; d_call: TRBD1; v_call: TRBV28; cdr3_aa: CASSSSGQGIHSPLHF; cdr3_nt: TGTGCCAGCAGCTCCTCGGGACAGGGCATACATTCACCCCTCCACTTT
clone_size: -; j_call: TRBJ1-5; d_call: TRBD1; v_call: TRBV4-1; cdr3_aa: CASSQDLVGGQGRGQPQHF; cdr3_nt: TGCGCCAGCAGCCAAGATCTTGTAGGCGGACAGGGTAGGGGCCAGCCCCAGCATTTT
clone_size: -; j_call: TRBJ1-4; d_call: TRBD1; v_call: TRBV3-1; cdr3_aa: CASSHSGDRAIEKLFF; cdr3_nt: TGTGCCAGCAGCCACTCGGGGGACAGGGCAATTGAAAAACTGTTTTTT
clone_size: -; j_call: TRBJ2-1; d_call: TRBD2; v_call: TRBV4-1; cdr3_aa: CASSQSTGTRVSNEQFF; cdr3_nt: TGCGCCAGCAGCCAGAGTACCGGGACTAGGGTGTCCAATGAGCAGTTCTTC
clone_size: once; j_call: TRBJ2-7; d_call: -; v_call: TRBV15; cdr3_aa: CATSREGRQSSYEQYF; cdr3_nt: TGTGCCACCAGCAGGGAAGGCAGGCAAAGCTCCTACGAGCAGTACTTC
clone_size: -; j_call: TRBJ2-1; d_call: -; v_call: TRBV21-1; cdr3_aa: CASSSRDGENEQFF; cdr3_nt: TGTGCCAGCAGCTCCCGGGACGGGGAAAATGAGCAGTTCTTC
clone_size: -; j_call: TRBJ1-5; d_call: -; v_call: TRBV12-3/TRBV12-4; cdr3_aa: CASSFLGPSSNQPQHF; cdr3_nt: TGTGCCAGCAGTTTCCTCGGGCCTAGCAGCAATCAGCCCCAGCATTTT
clone_size: -; j_call: TRBJ2-5; d_call: -; v_call: TRBV20-1; cdr3_aa: CSAREGNSGNQETQYF; cdr3_nt: TGCAGTGCTAGAGAAGGGAATAGCGGAAACCAAGAGACCCAGTACTTC
clone_size: -; j_call: TRBJ2-1; d_call: -; v_call: TRBV20-1; cdr3_aa: CSAPGTRSYSYNEQFF; cdr3_nt: TGCAGTGCCCCCGGGACTCGTTCATACTCCTACAATGAGCAGTTCTTC
clone_size: -; j_call: TRBJ1-4; d_call: -; v_call: TRBV5-1; cdr3_aa: CASSERGVGEKLFF; cdr3_nt: TGCGCCAGCAGCGAGAGGGGGGTTGGTGAAAAACTGTTTTTT
clone_size: few; j_call: TRBJ2-3; d_call: -; v_call: TRBV9; cdr3_aa: CASSVSGSPPTDTQYF; cdr3_nt: TGTGCCAGCAGCGTTTCCGGGAGCCCTCCCACAGATACGCAGTATTTT
clone_size: -; j_call: TRBJ2-7; d_call: TRBD2; v_call: TRBV20-1; cdr3_aa: CSADSGGTPHYEQYF; cdr3_nt: TGCAGTGCCGATAGCGGGGGGACCCCCCACTACGAGCAGTACTTC
clone_size: -; j_call: TRBJ1-2; d_call: -; v_call: TRBV12-3/TRBV12-4; cdr3_aa: CASSSLTGARDGYTF; cdr3_nt: TGTGCCAGCAGTTCGCTCACCGGGGCTAGAGATGGCTACACCTTC
clone_size: few; j_call: TRBJ2-7; d_call: -; v_call: TRBV20-1; cdr3_aa: CSAGAPVTYEQYF; cdr3_nt: TGCAGTGCTGGAGCCCCCGTAACCTACGAGCAGTACTTC
clone_size: -; j_call: TRBJ2-7; d_call: -; v_call: TRBV20-1; cdr3_aa: CSARETPSYEQYF; cdr3_nt: TGCAGTGCTAGAGAGACACCCTCCTACGAGCAGTACTTC
clone_size: few; j_call: TRBJ2-4; d_call: TRBD2; v_call: TRBV20-1; cdr3_aa: CSAIEGRENIQYF; cdr3_nt: TGCAGTGCCATAGAGGGGAGGGAAAACATTCAGTACTTC
clone_size: many; j_call: TRBJ2-1; d_call: TRBD2; v_call: TRBV20-1; cdr3_aa: CSARDPSGSIYEQFF; cdr3_nt: TGCAGTGCTAGGGACCCTAGCGGGAGTATCTATGAGCAGTTCTTC
clone_size: once; j_call: TRBJ2-7; d_call: -; v_call: TRBV9; cdr3_aa: CASSVPQDGGEQYF; cdr3_nt: TGTGCCAGCAGCGTACCACAGGATGGCGGCGAGCAGTACTTC
clone_size: many; j_call: TRBJ2-7; d_call: -; v_call: TRBV4-2; cdr3_aa: CASSQDSTTSYEQYF; cdr3_nt: TGTGCCAGCAGCCAAGACTCAACTACTTCCTACGAGCAGTACTTC
clone_size: many; j_call: TRBJ2-7; d_call: -; v_call: TRBV20-1; cdr3_aa: CSASWQTSYEQYF; cdr3_nt: TGCAGTGCTAGTTGGCAGACCTCCTACGAGCAGTACTTC
clone_size: few; j_call: TRBJ2-1; d_call: TRBD2; v_call: TRBV2; cdr3_aa: CASSATSGANNEQFF; cdr3_nt: TGTGCCAGCAGCGCGACTAGCGGGGCAAACAATGAGCAGTTCTTC
clone_size: -; j_call: TRBJ2-7; d_call: -; v_call: TRBV9; cdr3_aa: CASSVVPVDEQYF; cdr3_nt: TGTGCCAGCAGCGTAGTCCCAGTGGACGAGCAGTACTTC
clone_size: -; j_call: TRBJ2-3; d_call: TRBD2; v_call: TRBV12-3/TRBV12-4; cdr3_aa: CASRTGLGVQSTDTQYF; cdr3_nt: TGTGCCAGCAGAACCGGACTAGGGGTCCAGAGCACAGATACGCAGTATTTT
clone_size: -; j_call: TRBJ2-1; d_call: TRBD1; v_call: TRBV7-3; cdr3_aa: CASSLTNRGEQFF; cdr3_nt: TGTGCCAGCAGCTTAACTAACAGGGGTGAGCAGTTCTTC
clone_size: -; j_call: TRBJ2-3; d_call: -; v_call: TRBV14; cdr3_aa: CASSPYVADTQYF; cdr3_nt: TGTGCCAGCAGCCCGTACGTTGCAGATACGCAGTATTTT
clone_size: few; j_call: TRBJ2-1; d_call: TRBD2; v_call: TRBV6-6; cdr3_aa: CASRTGGPLNEQFF; cdr3_nt: TGTGCCAGCAGGACGGGAGGGCCCTTAAATGAGCAGTTCTTC
clone_size: few; j_call: TRBJ2-1; d_call: -; v_call: TRBV20-1; cdr3_aa: CSARPQRVNEQFF; cdr3_nt: TGCAGTGCTAGACCCCAGCGAGTCAATGAGCAGTTCTTC